This TCR beta chain emerged from a study of glioma-infiltrating T cells (dated by TCRdb to the mid-2010s). In terms of the full investigation: Sequencing of TCR alpha- and beta-chain repertoires was performed on glioma tissue, on non-neoplastic brain tissue, and on matched peripheral blood mononuclear cells. Three low-grade glioma patients, eight or nine primary glioblastoma patients and three non-glioma patients contributing non-neoplastic brain tissue were included in the paired cohort. Each tissue-infiltrating repertoire was compared with the same patient's peripheral blood repertoire to measure divergence between tissue and blood T-cell populations. Broad study findings and their caveats: The group comparisons were based on small numbers of patients: three non-neoplastic, three low-grade glioma and roughly eight glioblastoma patients. In non-neoplastic patients, VJ-independent divergence between tissue and blood fell below expectation, whereas in all gliomas, and especially in low-grade gliomas, the divergence rose above expectation. Very few CDR3 sequences were shared between tissue and blood, attributed to high CDR3 diversity and limited sampling.

The iRepertoire nested amplicon-rescue multiplex PCR (arm-PCR) platform was used to amplify TCR alpha and beta CDR3 regions from RNA. For one-step reverse transcription and amplification, roughly 90-450 ng of tissue mRNA or PBMC total RNA was used as input. Following bead purification, Illumina adapters were added by a secondary multiplex PCR, and libraries between 200 and 400 bp were gel-purified. Internal 6-nucleotide barcodes were carried by the libraries and were used for demultiplexing. The libraries were sequenced on an Illumina MiSeq using 2x220 or 2x250 nucleotide paired-end reads. In the authors' own workflow: Paired reads were merged using FLASH 1.2.11 and were aligned to the GRCh37 human genome using BWA-MEM, after which TRA and TRB reads were extracted. V and J assignment used an IMGT-derived reference of cassette sequences and CDR3 motifs that included pseudogenes. Reads were translated in three frames, and productive CDR3s were defined as those with a C...FGXG motif and no stop codons. Unique combinations of V-J cassette pair and CDR3 amino acid sequence were defined as clonotypes. Reads were filtered by Hamming distance, with the threshold set by the sequence error rate of each sample in mapped regions. In TCRdb, the public reads were trimmed at Q25 with fastp and aligned with MiXCR, with productive beta chains retained. Every CDR3 protein is listed once, alongside the most common genes and DNA of its rows. The V and J calls were determined by TCRdb, not by the authors. In this sample the table shows 100,000 to 150,000 distinct CDR3 sequences, roughly 23% of which occur a single time. The top ten hold approximately 14% of the sample.

This clonotype was picked up many times. What antigen it recognizes has not been identified. Per-nucleotide qualities are absent, and no much larger clonotype sits a single base away. Material for sequencing was glioma tissue, nonneoplastic brain tissue, or PBMCs (not recorded which). The receptor was derived from a human donor with low-grade glioma or glioblastoma, undergoing nonglioma brain surgery, or in good health (not recorded which).

The DNA sequence is TGTGCCAGCAGTTACTCGGGGTTTAGGGAGTTAAGCAATCAGCCCCAGCATTTT. It translates as CASSYSGFRELSNQPQHF. The rearranged chain carries TRBV6-6 and TRBJ1-5; the D gene is not confidently resolved. Reading from cysteine to phenylalanine, the CDR3 counts 18 amino acids. Only CDR3 DNA remains: 54 bases, in frame from the first base. V is pared back by 0 bases and J by 1 base, with 16 bases lying between the germline termini. CDR1 and CDR2 are drawn from the germline V gene (reference sequence): MNHNY, SVGAGI.